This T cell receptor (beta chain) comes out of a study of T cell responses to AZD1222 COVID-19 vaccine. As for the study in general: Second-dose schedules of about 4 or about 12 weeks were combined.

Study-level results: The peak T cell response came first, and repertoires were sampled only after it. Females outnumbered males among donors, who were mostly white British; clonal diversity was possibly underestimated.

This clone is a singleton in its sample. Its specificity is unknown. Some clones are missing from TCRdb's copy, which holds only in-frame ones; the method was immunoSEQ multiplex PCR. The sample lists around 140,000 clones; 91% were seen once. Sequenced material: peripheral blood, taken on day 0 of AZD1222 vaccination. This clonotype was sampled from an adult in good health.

The CDR3 sequence: CASSPTARVSGQPQHF. In DNA form, the CDR3 reads TGTGCCAGCAGCCCGACCGCCCGGGTGTCAGGTCAGCCCCAGCATTTT. The V and J genes are TRBV7-8 and TRBJ1-5; D remains unclear. CDR3 size: 16 residues. Between the trimmed V and J ends, which lost 5 bases and 6 bases, there was a span of 20 bases. In germline, CDR1 is SGHVS, CDR2 FQNEAQ.